The next 4 T cell receptor beta chains were all read from a single sample in a study of T cells in women clearing cervical HPV infection. Clones were sequenced by immunoSEQ multiplex PCR, and TCRdb holds only the in-frame ones, with some missing. The record lists 25,000 to 35,000 clones, of which the ten most abundant hold about 7%. The sample consisted of blood buffy coat. Every receptor here comes from a woman between 18 and 69 years old with a cervical HPV16 infection that either progressed to CIN3+ or cleared (not recorded which).

To note about this clone: The read gets to within 3 residues of the CDR3 end, and the germline J gene fills in the rest. This sequence joins TRBV20-1 and TRBJ1-4; D is unclear. CDR1 and CDR2 from the germline V gene are DFQATT and SNEGSKA (reference sequence). V was trimmed by 0 bases and J by 4 bases, leaving 12 bases between them. This CDR3 contains 15 residues. Here the CDR3 reads CSARDPSDLNEKLFF. The CDR3 DNA, read in part, is TGCAGTGCTAGAGATCCGTCAGATCTTAATGAAAAA.

Remarks on this clone: The read halts 3 residues ahead of the CDR3 end, with the missing end drawn from the germline J gene. The V call is TRBV5-5, the J call TRBJ2-5, with D maybe TRBD2 (5 bases). The CDR3 is 15 amino acids. CDR1 and CDR2 (germline): SGHKS, YYEKEE (reference sequence). With 2 bases removed from V and 5 bases from J, the gap between germline ends came to 16 bases. The sequenced part of the CDR3 DNA is TGTGCCAGCAGCTTTGACCCCGGAACGGGGGAGACC. This translates into CASSFDPGTGET. The CDR3 as a whole reads CASSFDPGTGETQYF.

Notes on this clone: The read ends 3 residues early relative to the CDR3; the germline J gene fills the gap. The rearrangement joins TRBV9 to TRBJ2-5, with D tentatively TRBD2 (6 bases). Germline CDR1 reads SGDLS; CDR2 reads YYNGEE. Trimming shortened V by 5 bases and J by 3 bases, and 17 bases separated the two germline ends. The length of the CDR3 is 15 residues. This chain's CDR3 is CASSGDSRPKETQYF. CDR3 bases read: TGTGCCAGCAGTGGGGACTCCCGACCAAAAGAGACC.

A remark on this clone: The missing CDR3 end, 3 residues past where the read stops, is filled in from the germline J gene. The chain has TRBV20-1 and TRBJ2-7, with TRBD2 matching over 11 bases. The germline V gene has CDR1 DFQATT and CDR2 SNEGSKA (reference sequence). After removal of 5 bases from V and 3 bases from J, the junction contained 6 bases not matched to a gene. The CDR3 runs 14 residues. CDR3 protein: CSAGEGTSGYEQYF. CDR3 DNA (partial): TGCAGTGCTGGGGAGGGGACTAGCGGCTACGAG.